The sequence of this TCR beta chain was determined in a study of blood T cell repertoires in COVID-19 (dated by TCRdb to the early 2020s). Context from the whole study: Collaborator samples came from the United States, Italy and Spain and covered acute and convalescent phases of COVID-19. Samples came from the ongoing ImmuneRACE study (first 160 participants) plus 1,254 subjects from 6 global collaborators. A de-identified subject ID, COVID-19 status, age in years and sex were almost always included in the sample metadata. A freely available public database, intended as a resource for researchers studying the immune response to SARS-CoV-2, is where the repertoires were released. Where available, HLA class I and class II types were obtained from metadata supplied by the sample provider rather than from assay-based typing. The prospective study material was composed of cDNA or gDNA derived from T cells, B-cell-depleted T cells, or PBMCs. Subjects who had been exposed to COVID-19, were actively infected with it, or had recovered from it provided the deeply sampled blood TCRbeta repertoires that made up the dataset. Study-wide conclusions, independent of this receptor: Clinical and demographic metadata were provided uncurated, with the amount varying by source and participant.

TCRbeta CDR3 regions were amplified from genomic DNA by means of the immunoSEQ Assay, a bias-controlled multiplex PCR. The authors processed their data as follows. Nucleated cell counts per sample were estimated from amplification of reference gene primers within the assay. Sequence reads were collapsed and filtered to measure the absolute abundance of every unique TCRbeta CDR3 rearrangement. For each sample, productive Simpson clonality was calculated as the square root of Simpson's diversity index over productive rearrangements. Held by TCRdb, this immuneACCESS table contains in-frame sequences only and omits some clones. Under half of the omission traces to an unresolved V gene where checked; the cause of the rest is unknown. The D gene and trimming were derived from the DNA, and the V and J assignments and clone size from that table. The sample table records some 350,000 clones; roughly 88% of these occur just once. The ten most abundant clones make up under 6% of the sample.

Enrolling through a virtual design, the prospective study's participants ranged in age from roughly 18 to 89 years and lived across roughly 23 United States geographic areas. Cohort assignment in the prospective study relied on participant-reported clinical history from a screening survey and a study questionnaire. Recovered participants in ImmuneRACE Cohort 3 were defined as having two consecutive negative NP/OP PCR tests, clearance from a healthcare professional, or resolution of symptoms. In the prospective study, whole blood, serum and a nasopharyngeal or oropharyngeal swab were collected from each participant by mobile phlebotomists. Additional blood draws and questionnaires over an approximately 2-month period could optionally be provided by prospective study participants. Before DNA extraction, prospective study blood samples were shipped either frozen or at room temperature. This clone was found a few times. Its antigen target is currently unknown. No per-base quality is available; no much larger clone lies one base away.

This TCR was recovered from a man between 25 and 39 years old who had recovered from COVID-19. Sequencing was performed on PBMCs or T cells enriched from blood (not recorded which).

The CDR3 sequence is CASSLGAGYGYTF. In nucleotides, the sequence is TGTGCCAGCAGCCTAGGCGCGGGCTATGGCTACACCTTC. Recombination joined TRBV5-5 with TRBJ1-2; confidence is insufficient to name the D gene. V drops 4 bases and J drops 4 bases, leaving 11 bases in between. From the cysteine through the phenylalanine, the CDR3 covers 13 amino acids. Only the CDR3 portion is preserved as DNA: 39 bases, with reading frame beginning at the first base. CDR1 SGHKS and CDR2 YYEKEE are derived from the germline V gene (reference sequence).